These 10 T cell receptor beta chains share one sample of origin, sequenced in a study of T-cell memory formation after mild COVID-19. TCRdb used MiXCR to reprocess the 5' RACE reads, holding one entry per CDR3 protein. The sample shows 470,000 or so distinct CDR3 sequences, approximately 20% of them seen only once. The sample consisted of PBMCs or a T cell subset sorted from them (not recorded which). The receptors were gathered from an adult woman who had mild COVID-19 (a few samples of this study predate the infection). Cell type and time point are not known.

The CDR3 region is CASGGTGSTDTQYF. CDR3 coding DNA: TGTGCCAGCGGGGGAACAGGGAGCACAGATACGCAGTATTTT. The chain has TRBV6-5 and TRBJ2-3; D is possibly TRBD1 (6 bases). The CDR3 length is 14 residues. Trimming cost V 8 bases and J 0 bases, with 12 bases left between them. In germline, CDR1 is MNHEY, CDR2 SVGAGI.

The chain has TRBV29-1 and TRBJ1-5; tentatively, D is TRBD1 (6 bases). V was pared by 4 bases and J by 6 bases, with 13 bases between. Germline lookup yields CDR1 SQVTM and CDR2 ANQGSEA. The CDR3 is 13 amino acids. Written as DNA, the CDR3 is TGCAGCGTTGTTTACAGGGTGGGTCAGCCCCAGCATTTT. Protein sequence: CSVVYRVGQPQHF.

This clonotype was detected only a few times. The chain couples TRBV7-3 to TRBJ2-2; 11 bases align to TRBD2. The germline CDR1 and CDR2 sequences are SGHTA and FQGTGA. The CDR3 spans 18 residues. V trimming: 3 bases; J trimming: 5 bases; junction bases outside the gene matches: 11. Written as DNA, the CDR3 is TGTGCCAGCAGCTTTCCTAGCGGGAGGCCCCTTGGTACCGGGGAGCTGTTTTTT. Amino acid sequence: CASSFPSGRPLGTGELFF.

This sequence joins TRBV5-1 and TRBJ2-7, with 9 bases that match TRBD1. The length of the CDR3 is 14 residues. Germline values: CDR1 SGHRS, CDR2 YFSETQ. Losses at the gene ends were 0 bases for V and 5 bases for J; bases not matched to a gene: 3. The CDR3 coding sequence is TGCGCCAGCAGCTTGGGACAGGGGGAGGACGAGCAGTACTTC. This codes for CASSLGQGEDEQYF.

This clonotype came up a few times. The chain carries TRBV12-3 or TRBV12-4 and TRBJ2-2; D is unresolved. Trimming removed 5 bases at V and 6 bases at J, with 4 bases between. The CDR3 length is 11 residues. CDR3 nucleotides: TGTGCCAGCAGTCCTCCCGGGGAGCTGTTTTTT. Translated, it gives CASSPPGELFF.

V gene TRBV5-4 combines with J gene TRBJ1-4; 7 bases match TRBD1. This CDR3 has 15 residues. CDR1 is SGHNT and CDR2 is YYREEE in the germline V gene (reference sequence). Trimming at V came to 4 bases and at J to 4 bases, leaving 7 bases not matched to a gene. The DNA of the CDR3 is TGTGCCAGCAGCAGTGCCGGGACAGTTAATGAAAAACTGTTTTTT. Protein product: CASSSAGTVNEKLFF.

The genes are TRBV5-1 and TRBJ2-7, with a tentative D call TRBD2 (6 bases). The length of the CDR3 is 15 residues. V lost 1 base to trimming and J lost 5 bases, with 16 bases between them. Germline assignment: CDR1 SGHRS and CDR2 YFSETQ. CDR3 nucleotide sequence: TGCGCCAGCAGCTTGAGTTCGCGGGGAACCAACGAGCAGTACTTC. The encoded protein is CASSLSSRGTNEQYF.

This clonotype showed up just once. The chain has TRBV5-1 and TRBJ2-3; D gene uncertain. Trimming took 3 bases from V and 6 from J, leaving 11 bases between them. The CDR3 is 13 amino acids. The V gene's germline CDR1 is SGHRS and CDR2 YFSETQ. CDR3: CASSWIYGDTQYF. The CDR3 region has the DNA TGCGCCAGCAGCTGGATTTATGGGGATACGCAGTATTTT.

V and J are TRBV4-3 and TRBJ1-4; D is undetermined. Germline V lookup: CDR1 LGHNA, CDR2 YSLEER. The V end was cut by 0 bases, the J end by 7 bases, with 9 bases between. CDR3 size: 14 residues. CDR3 nucleotide sequence: TGCGCCAGCAGCCAAGATACGTATCTTGAAAAACTGTTTTTT. Translated, it gives CASSQDTYLEKLFF.

This clonotype was counted between two and nine times. V and J are TRBV11-2 and TRBJ2-7; D not certain. Germline V lookup: CDR1 SGHAT, CDR2 FQNNGV. The V gene lost 6 bases and the J gene lost 5 bases, with 5 bases spanning the gap. The CDR3 is made up of 10 amino acids. The CDR3 region is CASSQHEQYF. The CDR3 coding sequence is TGTGCCAGCAGTCAGCACGAGCAGTACTTC.